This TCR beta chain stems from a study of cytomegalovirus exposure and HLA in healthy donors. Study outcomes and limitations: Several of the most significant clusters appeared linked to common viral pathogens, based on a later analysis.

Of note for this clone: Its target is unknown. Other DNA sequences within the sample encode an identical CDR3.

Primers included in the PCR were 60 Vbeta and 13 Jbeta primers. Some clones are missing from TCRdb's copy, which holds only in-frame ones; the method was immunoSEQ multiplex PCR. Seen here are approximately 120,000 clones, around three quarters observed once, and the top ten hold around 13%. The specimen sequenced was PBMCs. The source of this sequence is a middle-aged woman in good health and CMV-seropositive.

The CDR3 sequence: CASSIQVHQPQHF. CDR3 DNA sequence: TGTGCCAGTAGTATCCAGGTTCATCAGCCCCAGCATTTT. The chain is built from TRBV19 and TRBJ1-5; no clear D gene. CDR3 length equals 13 residues. V was cut by 3 bases and J by 5 bases, with 8 bases left in between. From germline, CDR1 is LNHDA and CDR2 SQIVND (reference sequence). Together with reference TRBV19 and TRBJ1-5, the CDR3 gives the full variable domain: DGGITQSPKYLFRKEGQNVTLSCEQNLNHDAMYWYRQDPGQGLRLIYYSQIVNDFQKGDIAEGYSVSREKKESFPLTVTSAQKNPTAFYLCASSIQVHQPQHFGDGTRLSIL.